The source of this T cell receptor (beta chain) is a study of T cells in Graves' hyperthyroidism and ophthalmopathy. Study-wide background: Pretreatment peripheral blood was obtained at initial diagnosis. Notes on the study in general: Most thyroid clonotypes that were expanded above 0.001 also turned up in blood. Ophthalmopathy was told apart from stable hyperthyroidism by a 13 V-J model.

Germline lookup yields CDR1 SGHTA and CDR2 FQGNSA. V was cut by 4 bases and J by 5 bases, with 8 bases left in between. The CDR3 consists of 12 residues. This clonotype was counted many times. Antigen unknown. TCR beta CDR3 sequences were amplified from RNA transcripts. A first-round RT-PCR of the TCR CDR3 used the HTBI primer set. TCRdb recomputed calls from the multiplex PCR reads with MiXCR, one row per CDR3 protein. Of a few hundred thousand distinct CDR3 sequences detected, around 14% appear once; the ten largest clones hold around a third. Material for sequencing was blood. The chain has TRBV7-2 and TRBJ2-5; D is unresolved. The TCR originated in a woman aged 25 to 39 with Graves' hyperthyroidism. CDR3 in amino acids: CASSSSRETQYF. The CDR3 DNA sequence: TGTGCCAGCAGCTCCTCTCGGGAGACCCAGTACTTC.